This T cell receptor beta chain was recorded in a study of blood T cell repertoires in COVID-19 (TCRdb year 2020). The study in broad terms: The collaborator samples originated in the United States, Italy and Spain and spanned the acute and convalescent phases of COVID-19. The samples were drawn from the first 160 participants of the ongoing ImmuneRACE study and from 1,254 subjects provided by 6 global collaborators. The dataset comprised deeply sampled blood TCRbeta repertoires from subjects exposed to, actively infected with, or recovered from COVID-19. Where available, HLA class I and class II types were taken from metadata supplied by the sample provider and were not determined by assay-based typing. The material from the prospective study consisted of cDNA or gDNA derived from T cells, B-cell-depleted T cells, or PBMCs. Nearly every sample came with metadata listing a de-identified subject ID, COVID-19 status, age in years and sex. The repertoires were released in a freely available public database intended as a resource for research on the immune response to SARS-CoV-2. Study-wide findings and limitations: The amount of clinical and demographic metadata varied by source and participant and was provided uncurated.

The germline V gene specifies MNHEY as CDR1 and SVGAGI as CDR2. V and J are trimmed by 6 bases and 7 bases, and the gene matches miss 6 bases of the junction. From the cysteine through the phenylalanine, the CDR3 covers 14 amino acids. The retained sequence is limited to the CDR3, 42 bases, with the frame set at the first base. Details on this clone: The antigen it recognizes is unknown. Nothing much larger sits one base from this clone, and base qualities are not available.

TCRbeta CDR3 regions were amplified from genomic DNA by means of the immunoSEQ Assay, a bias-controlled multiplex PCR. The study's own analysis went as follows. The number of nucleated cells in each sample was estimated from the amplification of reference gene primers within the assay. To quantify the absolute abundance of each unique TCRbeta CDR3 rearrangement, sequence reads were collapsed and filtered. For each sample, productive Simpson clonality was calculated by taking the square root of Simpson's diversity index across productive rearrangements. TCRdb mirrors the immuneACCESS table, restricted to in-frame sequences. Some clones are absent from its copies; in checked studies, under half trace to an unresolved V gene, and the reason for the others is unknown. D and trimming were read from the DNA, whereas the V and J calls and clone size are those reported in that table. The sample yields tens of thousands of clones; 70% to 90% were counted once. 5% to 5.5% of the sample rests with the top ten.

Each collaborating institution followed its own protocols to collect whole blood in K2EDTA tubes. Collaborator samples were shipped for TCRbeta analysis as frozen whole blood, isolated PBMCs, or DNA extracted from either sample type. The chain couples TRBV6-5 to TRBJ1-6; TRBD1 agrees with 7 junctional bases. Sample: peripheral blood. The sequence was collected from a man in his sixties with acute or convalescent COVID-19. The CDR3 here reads CASSLRQGNSPLHF. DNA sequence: TGTGCCAGCAGCTTGCGACAGGGCAATTCACCCCTCCACTTT.